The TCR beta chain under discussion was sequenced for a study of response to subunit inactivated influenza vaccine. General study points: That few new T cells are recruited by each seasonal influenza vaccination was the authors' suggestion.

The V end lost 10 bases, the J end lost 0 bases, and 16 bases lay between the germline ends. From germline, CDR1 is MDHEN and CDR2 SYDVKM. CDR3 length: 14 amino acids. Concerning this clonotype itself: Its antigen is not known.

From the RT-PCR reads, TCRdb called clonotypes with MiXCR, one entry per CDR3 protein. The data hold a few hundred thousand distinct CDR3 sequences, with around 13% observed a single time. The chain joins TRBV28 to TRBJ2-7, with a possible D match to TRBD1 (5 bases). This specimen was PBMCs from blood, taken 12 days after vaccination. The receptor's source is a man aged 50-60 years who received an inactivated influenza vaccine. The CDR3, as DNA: TGTGCCACCCTTAAGGGGCTGCTCTCCTACGAGCAGTACTTC. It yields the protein CATLKGLLSYEQYF. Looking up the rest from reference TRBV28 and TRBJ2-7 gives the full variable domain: DVKVTQSSRYLVKRTGEKVFLECVQDMDHENMFWYRQDPGLGLRLIYFSYDVKMKEKGDIPEGYSVSREKKERFSLILESASTNQTSMYLCATLKGLLSYEQYFGPGTRLTVT.